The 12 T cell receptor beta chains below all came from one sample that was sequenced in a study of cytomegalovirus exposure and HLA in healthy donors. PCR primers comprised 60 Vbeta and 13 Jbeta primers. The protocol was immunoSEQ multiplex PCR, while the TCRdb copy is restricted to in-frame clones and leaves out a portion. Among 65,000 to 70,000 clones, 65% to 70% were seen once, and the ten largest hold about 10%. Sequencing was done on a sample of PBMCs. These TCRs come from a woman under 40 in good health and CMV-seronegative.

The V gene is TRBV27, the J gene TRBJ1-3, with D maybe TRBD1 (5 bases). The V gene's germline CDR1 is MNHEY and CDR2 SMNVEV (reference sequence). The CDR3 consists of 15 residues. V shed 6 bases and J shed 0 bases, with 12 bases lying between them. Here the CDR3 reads CASSPRRGSGNTIYF. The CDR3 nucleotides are TGTGCCAGCAGCCCCAGGAGGGGCTCTGGAAACACCATATATTTT.

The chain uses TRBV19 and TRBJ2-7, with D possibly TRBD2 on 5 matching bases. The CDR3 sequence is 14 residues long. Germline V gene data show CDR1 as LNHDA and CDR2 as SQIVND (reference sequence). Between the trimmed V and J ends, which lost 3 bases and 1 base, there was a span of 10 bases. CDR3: CASSIYGDSYEQYF. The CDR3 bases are TGTGCCAGTAGTATCTACGGGGATTCCTACGAGCAGTACTTC.

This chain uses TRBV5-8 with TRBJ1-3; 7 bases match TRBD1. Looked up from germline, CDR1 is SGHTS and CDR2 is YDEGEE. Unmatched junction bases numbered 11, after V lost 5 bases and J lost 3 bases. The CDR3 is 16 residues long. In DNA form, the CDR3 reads TGTGCCAGCAGGTTCGGGACAGTCAACATTGGAAACACCATATATTTT. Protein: CASRFGTVNIGNTIYF.

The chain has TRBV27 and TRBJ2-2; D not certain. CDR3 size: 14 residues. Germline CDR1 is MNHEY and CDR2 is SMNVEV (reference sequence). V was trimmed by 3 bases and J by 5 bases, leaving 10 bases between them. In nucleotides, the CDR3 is TGTGCCAGCAGTTTTTTATCCCTAACCGGGGAGCTGTTTTTT. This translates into CASSFLSLTGELFF.

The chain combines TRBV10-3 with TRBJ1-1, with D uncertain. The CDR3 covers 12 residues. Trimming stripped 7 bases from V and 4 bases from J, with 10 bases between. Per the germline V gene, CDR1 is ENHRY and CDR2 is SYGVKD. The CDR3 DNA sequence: TGTGCCATCAAGGGCAGCGGCACTGAAGCTTTCTTT. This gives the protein CAIKGSGTEAFF.

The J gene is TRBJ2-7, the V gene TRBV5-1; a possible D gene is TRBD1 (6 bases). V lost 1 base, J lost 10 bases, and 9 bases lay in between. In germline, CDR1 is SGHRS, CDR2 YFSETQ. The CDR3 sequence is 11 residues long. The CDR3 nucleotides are TGCGCCAGCAGCTTGACCGGGACACAGTACTTC. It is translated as CASSLTGTQYF.

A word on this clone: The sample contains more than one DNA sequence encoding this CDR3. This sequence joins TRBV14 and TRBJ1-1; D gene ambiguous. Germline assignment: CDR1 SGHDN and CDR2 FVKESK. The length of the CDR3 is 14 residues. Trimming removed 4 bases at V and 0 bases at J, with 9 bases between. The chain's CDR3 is CASSPPGMNTEAFF. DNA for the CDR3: TGTGCCAGCAGCCCTCCAGGCATGAACACTGAAGCTTTCTTT.

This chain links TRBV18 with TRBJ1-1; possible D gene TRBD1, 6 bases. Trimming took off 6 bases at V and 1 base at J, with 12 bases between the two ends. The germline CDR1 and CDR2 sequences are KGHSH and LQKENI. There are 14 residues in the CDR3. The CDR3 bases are TGTGCCAGCTCGGCGGACAGTGCGAACACTGAAGCTTTCTTT. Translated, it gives CASSADSANTEAFF.

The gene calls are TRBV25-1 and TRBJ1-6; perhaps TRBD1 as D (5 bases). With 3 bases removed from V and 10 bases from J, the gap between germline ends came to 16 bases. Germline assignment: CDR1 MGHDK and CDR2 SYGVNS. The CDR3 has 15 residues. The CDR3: CASSDPGPIGSPLHF. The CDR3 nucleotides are TGTGCCAGCAGTGACCCAGGGCCCATAGGATCACCCCTCCACTTT.

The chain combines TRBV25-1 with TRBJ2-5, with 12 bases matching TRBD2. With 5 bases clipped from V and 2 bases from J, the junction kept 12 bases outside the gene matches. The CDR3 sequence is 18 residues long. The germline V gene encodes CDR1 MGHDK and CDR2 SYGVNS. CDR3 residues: CASSFGGLAGGIQETQYF. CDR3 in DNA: TGTGCCAGCAGTTTCGGAGGGCTAGCGGGGGGGATTCAAGAGACCCAGTACTTC.

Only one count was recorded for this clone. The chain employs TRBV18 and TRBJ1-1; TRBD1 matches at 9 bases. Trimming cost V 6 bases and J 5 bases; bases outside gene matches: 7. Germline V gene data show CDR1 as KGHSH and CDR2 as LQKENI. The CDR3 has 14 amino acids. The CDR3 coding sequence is TGTGCCAGCTCTTCGGGACAGGGAACGACTGAAGCTTTCTTT. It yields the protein CASSSGQGTTEAFF.

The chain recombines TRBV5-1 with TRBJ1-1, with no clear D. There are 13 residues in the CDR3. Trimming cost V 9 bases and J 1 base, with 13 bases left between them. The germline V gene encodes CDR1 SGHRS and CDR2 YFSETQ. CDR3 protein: CATSVSSNTEAFF. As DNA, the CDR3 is TGCGCCACCAGTGTGAGTTCGAACACTGAAGCTTTCTTT.